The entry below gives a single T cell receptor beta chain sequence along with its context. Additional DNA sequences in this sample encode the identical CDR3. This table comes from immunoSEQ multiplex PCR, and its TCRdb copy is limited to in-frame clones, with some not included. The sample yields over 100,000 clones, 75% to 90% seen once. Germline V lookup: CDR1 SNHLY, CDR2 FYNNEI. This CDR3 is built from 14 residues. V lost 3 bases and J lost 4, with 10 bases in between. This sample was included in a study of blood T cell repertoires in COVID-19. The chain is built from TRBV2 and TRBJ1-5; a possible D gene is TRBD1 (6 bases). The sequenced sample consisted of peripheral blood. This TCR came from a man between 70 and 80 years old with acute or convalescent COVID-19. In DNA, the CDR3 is TGTGCCAGCAGTGACAGGGGACCAAATCAGCCCCAGCATTTT. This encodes CASSDRGPNQPQHF.